The source of this T cell receptor beta chain is a study of long-term antiretroviral therapy in people with HIV. Broader study findings: HIV repertoire CDR3 lengths ranged less widely than those of controls. The ART regimens used between the mid-2000s and the late 2010s may be less effective than current ones.

Looked up from germline, CDR1 is SGHVS and CDR2 is FQNEAQ. V lost 5 bases to trimming and J lost 0 bases; unmatched junction nucleotides: 13. The CDR3 contains 18 residues. immunoSEQ v3.0 was run at survey level. Sequenced by immunoSEQ multiplex PCR; TCRdb stores in-frame clones only, minus some. The sample lists about 39,000 clones; approximately 85% were seen once. Before they underwent DNA extraction, samples held 1-10 million cryopreserved PBMC. In regard to this clone: Its antigen remains unknown.

The TCR originated in a woman aged 45-65 years with HIV. The starting material was unsorted PBMCs, obtained 3.1 years after starting antiretroviral therapy. This sequence joins TRBV7-8 and TRBJ1-5; 7 nucleotides agree with TRBD1. This CDR3 is CASSQDRDRAYSNQPQHF. The CDR3 DNA reads as TGTGCCAGCAGCCAAGACAGGGATAGGGCTTATAGCAATCAGCCCCAGCATTTT.